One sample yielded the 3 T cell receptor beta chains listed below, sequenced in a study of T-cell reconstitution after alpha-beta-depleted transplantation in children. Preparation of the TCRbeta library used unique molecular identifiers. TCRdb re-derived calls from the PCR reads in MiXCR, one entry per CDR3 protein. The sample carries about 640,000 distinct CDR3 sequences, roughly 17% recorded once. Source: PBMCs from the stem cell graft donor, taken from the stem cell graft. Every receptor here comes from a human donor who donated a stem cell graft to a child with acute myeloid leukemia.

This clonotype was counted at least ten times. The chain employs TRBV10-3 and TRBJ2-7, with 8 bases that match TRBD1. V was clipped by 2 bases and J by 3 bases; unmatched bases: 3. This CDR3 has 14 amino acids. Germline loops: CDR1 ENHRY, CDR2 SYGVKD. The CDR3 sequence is CAISEEQGGYEQYF. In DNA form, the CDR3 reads TGTGCCATCAGTGAGGAACAGGGGGGCTACGAGCAGTACTTC.

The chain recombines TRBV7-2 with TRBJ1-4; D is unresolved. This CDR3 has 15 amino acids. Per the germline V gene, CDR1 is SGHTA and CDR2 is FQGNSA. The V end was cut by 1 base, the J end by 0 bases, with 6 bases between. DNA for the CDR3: TGTGCCAGCAGCTTAGTTCAGGCAACTAATGAAAAACTGTTTTTT. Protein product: CASSLVQATNEKLFF.

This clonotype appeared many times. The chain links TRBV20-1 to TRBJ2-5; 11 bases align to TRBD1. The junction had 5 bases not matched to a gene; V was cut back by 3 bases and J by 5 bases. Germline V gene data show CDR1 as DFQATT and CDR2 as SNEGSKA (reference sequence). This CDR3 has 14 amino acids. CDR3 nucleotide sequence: TGCAGTGCTAGGGGACAGGGGGTTTGGGAGACCCAGTACTTC. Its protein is CSARGQGVWETQYF.